The 28 T cell receptor beta chains below were found in one sample sequenced in a study of T cell responses to AZD1222 COVID-19 vaccine. Profiling relied on immunoSEQ multiplex PCR, and the TCRdb table lists in-frame clones only, not all of them. The profile shows 150,000 or so clones, roughly nine tenths of them singletons. The sample here was peripheral blood, taken 28 days after the second AZD1222 dose. The receptors were gathered from an adult who received the AZD1222 COVID-19 vaccine.

The J gene is TRBJ2-3, the V gene TRBV6-4, with 10 bases that match TRBD2. The germline gives CDR1 MRHNA, CDR2 SNTAGT. The CDR3 covers 15 residues. V was clipped by 7 bases and J by 5 bases; unmatched bases: 9. The CDR3 is CASTPLAGAKDTQYF. The CDR3 region has the DNA TGTGCCAGCACCCCCCTAGCGGGAGCTAAAGATACGCAGTATTTT.

The chain joins TRBV20-1 to TRBJ2-3, with D possibly TRBD2 on 5 matching bases. Trimming removed 3 bases from V and 9 bases from J, with 13 bases in between. Germline V gene data show CDR1 as DFQATT and CDR2 as SNEGSKA (reference sequence). CDR3 length: 12 residues. The CDR3 DNA is TGCAGTGCTAGTTTGGCTACGGGGACGCAGTATTTT. Its protein is CSASLATGTQYF.

CDR3 sequence (DNA): TGTGCCAGCAGCTTAGTGGCGGGAACACCGTCCCCCCCGAACACCGGGGAGCTGTTTTTT. This gives the protein CASSLVAGTPSPPNTGELFF. The chain links TRBV7-6 to TRBJ2-2; TRBD2 is a possible D gene (6 bases). Germline CDR1 is SGHVS and CDR2 is FNYEAQ. The CDR3 covers 20 residues. The V end was cut by 1 base, the J end by 0 bases, with 21 bases between.

The J gene is TRBJ1-4, the V gene TRBV19; D is possibly TRBD1 (5 bases). CDR1 LNHDA and CDR2 SQIVND come from the germline V gene (reference sequence). This CDR3 is 15 amino acids long. Trimming left V 4 bases short and J 0 bases short, with 9 bases between. The chain's CDR3 is CASSKGGATNEKLFF. DNA for the CDR3: TGTGCCAGTAGTAAAGGAGGGGCAACTAATGAAAAACTGTTTTTT.

V and J are TRBV5-4 and TRBJ1-3; D is ambiguous. The V gene's germline CDR1 is SGHNT and CDR2 YYREEE (reference sequence). Trimming removed 2 bases from V and 0 bases from J, with 9 bases in between. CDR3 length: 15 residues. The CDR3 bases are TGTGCCAGCAGCTTATATGGGAACTCTGGAAACACCATATATTTT. Protein: CASSLYGNSGNTIYF. Full variable domain (missing parts from reference TRBV5-4 and TRBJ1-3): ETGVTQSPTHLIKTRGQQVTLRCSSQSGHNTVSWYQQALGQGPQFIFQYYREEENGRGNFPPRFSGLQFPNYSSELNVNALELDDSALYLCASSLYGNSGNTIYFGEGSWLTVV.

The V call is TRBV6-1, the J call TRBJ1-6; D remains ambiguous. The V and J ends lost 1 base and 8 bases respectively, with 6 bases between them. The CDR3 covers 13 residues. The V gene's germline CDR1 is MNHNS and CDR2 SASEGT. The CDR3 DNA reads as TGTGCCAGCAGTGAAGTCGGTGATTCACCCCTCCACTTT. Protein sequence: CASSEVGDSPLHF.

The chain is built from TRBV18 and TRBJ2-7; D may be TRBD1 (5 bases). Trimming cost V 6 bases and J 4 bases, with 22 bases left between them. Germline CDR1 KGHSH, CDR2 LQKENI. The CDR3 sequence is 16 residues long. CDR3 nucleotide sequence: TGTGCCAGCTCTTACACCGGCGCAGGGTCACTTTACGAGCAGTACTTC. This translates into CASSYTGAGSLYEQYF.

This chain joins TRBV12-5 and TRBJ1-1; D call uncertain. Trimming took 0 bases from V and 5 from J, leaving 1 base between them. Germline V CDR1 and CDR2: LGHNT, FRNRAP. The CDR3 is 11 residues long. The CDR3 DNA reads as TGTGCTAGTGGTTTGGTTACTGAAGCTTTCTTT. Translation: CASGLVTEAFF.

The chain links TRBV7-3 to TRBJ1-3; D ambiguous. Germline loops: CDR1 SGHTA, CDR2 FQGTGA. The CDR3 is 14 residues long. Trimming shortened V by 5 bases and J by 0 bases, and 8 bases separated the two germline ends. CDR3 sequence reads: CASSQSSSGNTIYF. CDR3 in DNA: TGTGCCAGCAGCCAGAGCAGCTCTGGAAACACCATATATTTT.

V usage is TRBV7-9 and J usage is TRBJ2-7, with D tentatively TRBD2 (6 bases). Trimming shortened V by 3 bases and J by 0 bases, and 9 bases separated the two germline ends. This CDR3 is built from 14 residues. Germline CDR1 SEHNR, CDR2 FQNEAQ (reference sequence). The CDR3 DNA sequence: TGTGCCAGCAGCTTTGGGCGGGACTCCTACGAGCAGTACTTC. Amino acids: CASSFGRDSYEQYF.

V and J are TRBV6-2 or TRBV6-3 and TRBJ1-5; weak D call: TRBD1 (5 bases). The germline V gene has CDR1 MNHEY and CDR2 SVGEGT. The V end was cut by 2 bases, the J end by 8 bases, with 10 bases between. The CDR3 consists of 13 residues. The CDR3 is CASSYEQGEPQHF. DNA of the CDR3: TGTGCCAGCAGTTACGAGCAGGGTGAGCCCCAGCATTTT.

V gene TRBV3-1 (or the pseudogene TRBV3-2) combines with J gene TRBJ2-3; 8 bases align to TRBD2. The trim removed 4 bases at V and 4 bases at J, leaving 4 bases unmatched. Germline CDR1 and CDR2: LGHDT and YNNKEL (reference sequence). This CDR3 has 14 amino acids. CDR3 amino acids: CASSRAGASDTQYF. The CDR3 nucleotides read TGTGCCAGCAGCCGAGCGGGAGCTTCAGATACGCAGTATTTT.

The chain recombines TRBV10-3 with TRBJ1-3, with unresolved D. The CDR3 is made up of 15 amino acids. The germline V and J ends were trimmed by 3 bases and 0 bases, with 9 bases remaining between them. Per the germline V gene, CDR1 is ENHRY and CDR2 is SYGVKD. The CDR3 loop is CAISEGQNSGNTIYF. The CDR3 DNA reads TGTGCCATCAGTGAAGGGCAGAACTCTGGAAACACCATATATTTT.

CDR3 in amino acids: CASSLSARHYNEQFF. For the CDR3, the DNA is TGTGCCAGCAGCTTAAGCGCGAGACACTACAATGAGCAGTTCTTC. The chain employs TRBV11-3 and TRBJ2-1; D is uncertain. CDR3 size: 15 residues. Trimming left V 2 bases short and J 3 bases short, with 11 bases between. Germline V gene lookup returns CDR1 SGHNT and CDR2 YENEEA.

This sequence joins TRBV7-8 and TRBJ2-3; 12 bases match TRBD2. The V segment lost 1 base and the J segment 2 bases; nucleotides outside the gene matches: 13. The length of the CDR3 is 20 residues. CDR1 and CDR2 from the germline V gene are SGHVS and FQNEAQ. The CDR3 here is CASSLGLAGALPHFTDTQYF. Here the CDR3 DNA reads TGTGCCAGCAGCTTAGGACTAGCGGGGGCCCTTCCTCACTTCACAGATACGCAGTATTTT.

The J gene is TRBJ2-3, the V gene TRBV27; 8 nucleotides align to TRBD2. Germline CDR1 reads MNHEY; CDR2 reads SMNVEV (reference sequence). CDR3 length equals 16 residues. Trimming removed 6 bases from V and 0 bases from J; junction bases left unmatched: 8. CDR3: CASRRNSGISTDTQYF. In DNA, the CDR3 is TGTGCCAGCAGGAGAAATAGCGGGATTAGCACAGATACGCAGTATTTT.

The chain is built from TRBV19 and TRBJ2-7; 7 nucleotides align to TRBD2. J was trimmed by 3 bases and V by 7 bases; bases with no gene match: 3. This CDR3 has 12 amino acids. CDR1 LNHDA and CDR2 SQIVND come from the germline V gene (reference sequence). CDR3 sequence: CASISSGYEQYF. CDR3 DNA: TGTGCCAGTATCTCTAGCGGCTACGAGCAGTACTTC. Filled out from reference TRBV19 and TRBJ2-7, the complete variable domain reads DGGITQSPKYLFRKEGQNVTLSCEQNLNHDAMYWYRQDPGQGLRLIYYSQIVNDFQKGDIAEGYSVSREKKESFPLTVTSAQKNPTAFYLCASISSGYEQYFGPGTRLTVT.

In its sample, this clone was seen once. The V gene is TRBV7-6, the J gene TRBJ1-2; 11 bases line up with TRBD1. The CDR3 covers 13 residues. CDR1 and CDR2 (germline): SGHVS, FNYEAQ. V lost 5 bases, J lost 8 bases, and 4 bases stayed unmatched. CDR3 in DNA: TGTGCCAGCAGCGAGGGACAGGGGGGAGGCTACACCTTC. The encoded protein is CASSEGQGGGYTF.

This sequence joins TRBV15 and TRBJ2-1; no firm D call. The germline CDR1 and CDR2 sequences are LNHNV and YYDKDF (reference sequence). The CDR3 contains 13 residues. V was cut by 3 bases and J by 6 bases, with 9 bases left in between. The CDR3 sequence is CATSRSGGNEQFF. CDR3 DNA: TGTGCCACCAGCAGGTCGGGTGGCAATGAGCAGTTCTTC.

This rearrangement joins TRBV19 to TRBJ2-7, with TRBD1 matching over 8 bases. The CDR3 contains 16 residues. V lost 2 bases, J lost 7 bases, and 13 bases stayed unmatched. Germline CDR1 LNHDA, CDR2 SQIVND (reference sequence). CDR3 protein: CASSITSWTGRGEQYF. DNA for the CDR3: TGTGCCAGTAGTATAACCTCCTGGACAGGGCGGGGAGAGCAGTACTTC.

This rearrangement joins TRBV5-5 to TRBJ1-1, with a possible D match to TRBD1 (6 bases). The germline V gene has CDR1 SGHKS and CDR2 YYEKEE (reference sequence). V lost 3 bases to trimming and J lost 7 bases, with 16 bases between them. This CDR3 comprises 14 residues. The CDR3 DNA reads TGTGCCAGCAGCTGGCCCCGGGGGGCTGATGAAGCTTTCTTT. Amino acid sequence: CASSWPRGADEAFF.

The chain has TRBV11-1 and TRBJ1-4; 8 nucleotides align to TRBD1. This CDR3 comprises 15 residues. CDR1 and CDR2 (germline): SGHAT, FQDESV (reference sequence). V trimming: 6 bases; J trimming: 7 bases; junction bases outside the gene matches: 10. The CDR3 is CASSPQGARGEKLFF. Here the CDR3 DNA reads TGTGCCAGCAGTCCGCAGGGGGCGCGCGGTGAAAAACTGTTTTTT. Based on the CDR3 plus reference TRBV11-1 and TRBJ1-4, the full variable domain is EAEVAQSPRYKITEKSQAVAFWCDPISGHATLYWYRQILGQGPELLVQFQDESVVDDSQLPKDRFSAERLKGVDSTLKIQPAELGDSAMYLCASSPQGARGEKLFFGSGTQLSVL.

CDR3: CASSALVQGIYGYTF. In DNA, the CDR3 is TGTGCCAGCAGCGCCCTTGTTCAGGGAATATACGGCTACACCTTC. The chain recombines TRBV7-9 with TRBJ1-2, with D perhaps matching TRBD1 (5 bases). Germline CDR1 SEHNR, CDR2 FQNEAQ (reference sequence). There are 15 residues in the CDR3. Trimming stripped 5 bases from V and 8 bases from J, with 21 bases between.

This clone was observed a single time. The chain joins TRBV19 to TRBJ1-5; D uncertain. Germline CDR1 reads LNHDA; CDR2 reads SQIVND (reference sequence). Trimming cost V 4 bases and J 0 bases, with 7 bases left between them. CDR3 length: 14 residues. The chain's CDR3 is CASSNSNSNQPQHF. Here the CDR3 DNA reads TGTGCCAGTAGTAATAGTAATAGCAATCAGCCCCAGCATTTT.

This chain joins TRBV5-4 and TRBJ2-5, with D possibly being TRBD1 or TRBD2 (5 bases each). Germline V gene sequence: CDR1 SGHNT, CDR2 YYREEE (reference sequence). The CDR3 extends over 16 amino acids. Trimming shortened V by 2 bases and J by 0 bases, and 14 bases separated the two germline ends. The CDR3 DNA reads as TGTGCCAGCAGCTTTGAGGGACGGGCGTACCAAGAGACCCAGTACTTC. Translated, it gives CASSFEGRAYQETQYF.

The rearrangement uses TRBV30 and TRBJ2-7; possibly TRBD1 for D (6 bases). The V gene's germline CDR1 is GTSNPN and CDR2 SVGIG (reference sequence). The V end was cut by 4 bases, the J end by 4 bases, with 11 bases between. CDR3 length equals 12 residues. The CDR3: CAWTPDRYEQYF. CDR3 DNA sequence: TGTGCCTGGACTCCTGACAGGTACGAGCAGTACTTC. Filled out from reference TRBV30 and TRBJ2-7, the complete variable domain reads SQTIHQWPATLVQPVGSPLSLECTVEGTSNPNLYWYRQAAGRGLQLLFYSVGIGQISSEVPQNLSASRPQDRQFILSSKKLLLSDSGFYLCAWTPDRYEQYFGPGTRLTVT.

The chain combines TRBV24-1 with TRBJ2-5; 9 bases agree with TRBD1. Trimming cost V 1 base and J 4 bases; bases outside gene matches: 21. The CDR3 spans 21 residues. From germline, CDR1 is KGHDR and CDR2 SFDVKD. This CDR3 is CATSDFKVGPPGQGFLETQYF. The CDR3 DNA reads as TGTGCCACCAGTGATTTTAAAGTGGGTCCGCCGGGACAGGGCTTCTTAGAGACCCAGTACTTC.

The chain is built from TRBV3-1 (or the pseudogene TRBV3-2) and TRBJ1-4; D is perhaps TRBD1 (5 bases). Trimming took off 4 bases at V and 0 bases at J, with 15 bases between the two ends. The CDR3 loop spans 17 amino acids. Germline CDR1 is LGHDT and CDR2 is YNNKEL (reference sequence). The CDR3 reads CASSPSTETPTNEKLFF. CDR3 in DNA: TGTGCCAGCAGCCCGTCGACAGAAACTCCAACTAATGAAAAACTGTTTTTT.